The 25 T cell receptor beta chains below all came from one sample that was sequenced in a study of early T cells in non-severe SARS-CoV-2 infection. TCRdb ran MiXCR on the 5' RACE reads and lists one entry per CDR3 protein. The sample consists of around 75,000 distinct CDR3 sequences, around a tenth of them appearing once. Sequenced input: whole blood. The receptors originated from an adult who was a healthcare worker with PCR-confirmed SARS-CoV-2 infection or an uninfected control (not recorded which).

The chain has TRBV29-1 and TRBJ2-2, with 11 bases aligning to TRBD1. With V trimmed by 5 bases and J by 0 bases, 5 bases remained unmatched. The CDR3 is made up of 16 amino acids. Germline V gives CDR1 SQVTM, CDR2 ANQGSEA. The CDR3 DNA reads TGCAGCGTTAGGGACAGGGGGGTTTCGAACACCGGGGAGCTGTTTTTT. It encodes CSVRDRGVSNTGELFF.

In its sample, this clonotype was seen a few times. The chain recombines TRBV29-1 with TRBJ2-2; the D is unclear. CDR3 length equals 12 residues. Germline V gene lookup returns CDR1 SQVTM and CDR2 ANQGSEA. Trimming stripped 5 bases from V and 4 bases from J, with 8 bases between. CDR3 sequence reads: CSVLRSTGELFF. Written as DNA, the CDR3 is TGCAGCGTTCTGCGGAGCACCGGGGAGCTGTTTTTT.

The V gene is TRBV9, the J gene TRBJ2-3; D not certain. CDR3 length equals 15 residues. V lost 0 bases and J 1 base, leaving 9 bases between the germline ends. Per germline, CDR1 SGDLS and CDR2 YYNGEE. The DNA for the CDR3 is TGTGCCAGCAGCGTAGCTACGGAGCGCACAGATACGCAGTATTTT. This encodes CASSVATERTDTQYF.

This clonotype was counted at least ten times. The chain carries TRBV24-1 and TRBJ1-2; no clear D. The CDR3 extends over 14 amino acids. Germline lookup yields CDR1 KGHDR and CDR2 SFDVKD. Trimming left V 3 bases short and J 5 bases short, with 12 bases between. CDR3 sequence: CATSDANLGYGYTF. The CDR3 DNA reads TGTGCCACCAGTGATGCGAACCTGGGTTATGGCTACACCTTC.

The chain carries TRBV12-3 or TRBV12-4 and TRBJ2-3; 14 bases fit TRBD2. The V gene end was trimmed by 3 bases and the J gene end by 4 bases; junction bases not matched to a gene: 9. The CDR3 runs 18 residues. The chain's CDR3 is CASSFGGTSGSGADTQYF. In DNA, the CDR3 is TGTGCCAGCAGTTTTGGGGGGACTAGCGGGAGCGGAGCAGATACGCAGTATTTT.

CDR3 sequence: CASSDREAAHLVDVLTF. CDR3 nucleotide sequence: TGTGCCAGCAGCGATAGGGAGGCAGCGCACCTGGTCGACGTCCTGACTTTC. The chain carries TRBV2 and TRBJ2-6, with D possibly TRBD2 on 6 matching bases. Germline CDR1 reads SNHLY; CDR2 reads FYNNEI. The CDR3 length is 17 residues. With 6 bases removed from V and 11 bases from J, the gap between germline ends came to 26 bases.

In its sample, this clonotype was seen many times. The chain links TRBV5-1 to TRBJ1-2; D unresolved. Germline CDR1 and CDR2: SGHRS and YFSETQ. Trimming cost V 0 bases and J 13 bases, with 10 bases left between them. This CDR3 comprises 11 residues. The CDR3 sequence: CASSLEAGITF. The CDR3 DNA reads TGCGCCAGCAGCTTGGAAGCTGGGATCACCTTC.

The chain couples TRBV10-2 to TRBJ1-5, with D possibly matching TRBD1 (5 bases). There are 13 residues in the CDR3. Looked up from germline, CDR1 is WSHSY and CDR2 is SAAADI. Trimming left V 3 bases short and J 6 bases short, with 9 bases between. The CDR3 DNA reads TGCGCCAGCAGTGACAGGGAAGGTCAGCCCCAGCATTTT. Translation: CASSDREGQPQHF.

A few counts support this clonotype. The chain combines TRBV4-3 with TRBJ2-7, with D maybe TRBD2 (8 bases). Germline assignment: CDR1 LGHNA and CDR2 YSLEER. This CDR3 comprises 17 residues. The V end lost 3 bases, the J end lost 0 bases, and 18 bases lay between the germline ends. CDR3 sequence (DNA): TGCGCCAGCAGCCATGACCCAGCGGGGGACAGCTCCTACGAGCAGTACTTC. Protein: CASSHDPAGDSSYEQYF.

This clonotype occurred many times. The CDR3 spells CSVEHWGLAGDTDTQYF. The CDR3 DNA reads TGCAGCGTTGAACACTGGGGACTAGCGGGAGACACAGATACGCAGTATTTT. This rearrangement joins TRBV29-1 to TRBJ2-3; 14 positions agree with TRBD2. The CDR3 is 17 residues long. CDR1 and CDR2 (germline): SQVTM, ANQGSEA. The V gene end was trimmed by 2 bases and the J gene end by 2 bases; junction bases not matched to a gene: 6.

This clonotype was seen more than once but under ten times. This chain links TRBV14 with TRBJ2-3; possible D gene TRBD2, 5 bases. CDR3 length: 17 amino acids. V was clipped by 4 bases and J by 7 bases, with 24 bases between them. CDR1 is SGHDN and CDR2 is FVKESK in the germline V gene. The CDR3 reads CASSLSSGPQDWYTQYF. CDR3 DNA: TGTGCCAGCAGCCTCTCAAGTGGACCCCAGGACTGGTATACGCAGTATTTT.

The genes are TRBV20-1 and TRBJ2-1; 14 bases fit TRBD2. This CDR3 comprises 17 residues. Germline V gene lookup returns CDR1 DFQATT and CDR2 SNEGSKA (reference sequence). Losses at the gene ends were 7 bases for V and 0 bases for J; bases not matched to a gene: 8. The CDR3 reads CSVATGTSGSSYNEQFF. In DNA form, the CDR3 reads TGCAGTGTCGCAACCGGGACTAGCGGGAGCTCCTACAATGAGCAGTTCTTC.

The genes are TRBV11-2 and TRBJ2-7; TRBD1 is a possible D gene (6 bases). This CDR3 spans 13 amino acids. The V gene's germline CDR1 is SGHAT and CDR2 FQNNGV. Between the trimmed V and J ends, which lost 4 bases and 3 bases, there was a span of 10 bases. The CDR3 DNA follows: TGTGCCAGCAGCTACCGGGACAACTACGAGCAGTACTTC. This translates into CASSYRDNYEQYF.

Many counts were recorded for this clonotype. The junction and the germline gene differ at one end; a read error may be behind it. The rearrangement joins TRBV13 to TRBJ2-1; D possibly corresponds to TRBD1 (6 bases). This CDR3 contains 13 residues. The germline CDR1 and CDR2 sequences are PRHDT and FYEKMQ (reference sequence). This chain's CDR3 is CASSPPTGTPQVF. As DNA, the CDR3 is TGTGCCAGCAGCCCACCCACCGGGACACCACAGGTCTTC.

In this sample, this clonotype turned up many times. V usage is TRBV5-4 and J usage is TRBJ2-1, with D tentatively TRBD2 (5 bases). In germline, CDR1 is SGHNT, CDR2 YYREEE (reference sequence). Trimming took 0 bases from V and 0 from J, leaving 10 bases between them. The length of the CDR3 is 16 residues. The CDR3 region has the DNA TGTGCCAGCAGCTTGGGGCGGGCAAGCTCCTACAATGAGCAGTTCTTC. It yields the protein CASSLGRASSYNEQFF.

This clonotype was counted at least ten times. V usage is TRBV7-2 and J usage is TRBJ2-7; D possibly corresponds to TRBD2 (6 bases). The germline gives CDR1 SGHTA, CDR2 FQGNSA. This CDR3 is built from 14 residues. V was cut by 2 bases and J by 3 bases, with 11 bases left in between. The CDR3 DNA reads as TGTGCCAGCAGCTTATCCTCTAGCGACTACGAGCAGTACTTC. Residues: CASSLSSSDYEQYF.

Many counts were recorded for this clonotype. The genes are TRBV29-1 and TRBJ2-3; weak D call: TRBD2 (5 bases). Trimming cost V 6 bases and J 2 bases, with 15 bases left between them. The CDR3 spans 14 residues. Germline loops: CDR1 SQVTM, CDR2 ANQGSEA. In nucleotides, the CDR3 is TGCAGCGTGGGAGCACAGATATACACAGATACGCAGTATTTT. This gives the protein CSVGAQIYTDTQYF.

This chain uses TRBV7-2 with TRBJ1-4; no definite D call. The V end was cut by 1 base, the J end by 5 bases, with 14 bases between. The CDR3 consists of 16 residues. Looked up from germline, CDR1 is SGHTA and CDR2 is FQGNSA. CDR3 residues: CASSLGHVTPNEKLFF. DNA of the CDR3: TGTGCCAGCAGCTTAGGACACGTAACCCCGAATGAAAAACTGTTTTTT.

This clonotype was counted between two and nine times. The gene calls are TRBV13 and TRBJ2-5; 12 bases line up with TRBD2. The junction had 7 bases not matched to a gene; V was cut back by 6 bases and J by 5 bases. Germline CDR1 is PRHDT and CDR2 is FYEKMQ (reference sequence). This CDR3 has 15 amino acids. The DNA of the CDR3 is TGTGCCAGCAGAACTCTAGCGGGAGGGCCGGAGACCCAGTACTTC. Translation: CASRTLAGGPETQYF.

This clonotype occurred many times. The J gene is TRBJ2-7, the V gene TRBV10-1; a weak D match, TRBD1 (6 bases). The CDR3 is 18 residues long. Trimming removed 8 bases from V and 4 bases from J, with 30 bases in between. Germline V gene data show CDR1 as WNHNN and CDR2 as SYGVQD (reference sequence). This CDR3 reads CASFPPRKKGSGQYEQYF. The DNA of the CDR3 is TGCGCCAGCTTCCCCCCCCGCAAGAAAGGCAGTGGACAGTACGAGCAGTACTTC.

The chain uses TRBV18 and TRBJ2-6, with TRBD1 as a possible D gene (6 bases). Germline CDR1 and CDR2: KGHSH and LQKENI. The V gene lost 2 bases and the J gene lost 6 bases, with 14 bases spanning the gap. CDR3 length equals 16 residues. The CDR3 reads CASSPVWDMEANVLTF. The CDR3 DNA follows: TGTGCCAGCTCACCAGTTTGGGACATGGAGGCCAACGTCCTGACTTTC. The entire variable domain, with the rest obtained from reference TRBV18 and TRBJ2-6, is as follows: NAGVMQNPRHLVRRRGQEARLRCSPMKGHSHVYWYRQLPEEGLKFMVYLQKENIIDESGMPKERFSAEFPKEGPSILRIQQVVRGDSAAYFCASSPVWDMEANVLTFGAGSRLTVL.

This clonotype showed up many times. The rearrangement uses TRBV3-1 and TRBJ2-7; D is perhaps TRBD1 or TRBD2 (5 bases each). Trimming cost V 0 bases and J 6 bases, with 9 bases left between them. The CDR3 runs to 13 residues. Per the germline V gene, CDR1 is LGHDT and CDR2 is YNNKEL (reference sequence). The CDR3 protein is CASSQDGGSEQYF. CDR3 nucleotide sequence: TGTGCCAGCAGCCAAGATGGGGGTTCCGAGCAGTACTTC.

V and J are TRBV7-9 and TRBJ2-7; D gene ambiguous. From germline, CDR1 is SEHNR and CDR2 FQNEAQ (reference sequence). This CDR3 spans 15 amino acids. With 0 bases removed from V and 0 bases from J, the gap between germline ends came to 9 bases. CDR3 sequence reads: CASSLAAELSYEQYF. In DNA, the CDR3 is TGTGCCAGCAGCTTAGCGGCGGAGCTCTCCTACGAGCAGTACTTC.

This clonotype was seen repeatedly, ten times or more. The rearrangement joins TRBV10-1 to TRBJ2-3; TRBD2 matches 7 bases. The CDR3 is 14 residues long. CDR1 and CDR2 (germline): WNHNN, SYGVQD (reference sequence). J lost 1 base, V lost 8 bases, and 6 bases had no gene match. CDR3 loop: CASQSSGRTDTQYF. The CDR3 DNA reads as TGCGCCAGCCAAAGTAGCGGGCGCACAGATACGCAGTATTTT.

The chain employs TRBV5-1 and TRBJ2-7; 9 bases match TRBD1. Germline V gene sequence: CDR1 SGHRS, CDR2 YFSETQ. The CDR3 consists of 14 residues. Trimming removed 4 bases from V and 3 bases from J; junction bases left unmatched: 5. CDR3 sequence: CASSPTGGNYEQYF. The CDR3 bases are TGCGCCAGCAGCCCAACAGGGGGCAACTACGAGCAGTACTTC.